Detailed here is one TCR beta chain. This sample stems from a study of blood T cell repertoires in COVID-19. Overall study context: From T cells, B-cell-depleted T cells, or PBMCs came the material, which was cDNA or gDNA.

Only in-frame clones appear in the TCRdb table, and some are missing; sequencing was by immunoSEQ multiplex PCR. The table includes approximately 190,000 clones, about 88% detected once. V shed 3 bases and J shed 4 bases, with 11 bases lying between them. This CDR3 spans 14 amino acids. CDR1 and CDR2 from the germline V gene are SGHDT and YYEEEE. This sequence joins TRBV5-6 and TRBJ1-3, with D maybe TRBD1 (5 bases). Sample: peripheral blood. The sequence derives from a man between 40 and 49 years old with active or convalescent COVID-19. The CDR3 region has the DNA TGTGCCAGCAGCTGGGGCGGGGTAGGAAACACCATATATTTT. Amino acid sequence: CASSWGGVGNTIYF.